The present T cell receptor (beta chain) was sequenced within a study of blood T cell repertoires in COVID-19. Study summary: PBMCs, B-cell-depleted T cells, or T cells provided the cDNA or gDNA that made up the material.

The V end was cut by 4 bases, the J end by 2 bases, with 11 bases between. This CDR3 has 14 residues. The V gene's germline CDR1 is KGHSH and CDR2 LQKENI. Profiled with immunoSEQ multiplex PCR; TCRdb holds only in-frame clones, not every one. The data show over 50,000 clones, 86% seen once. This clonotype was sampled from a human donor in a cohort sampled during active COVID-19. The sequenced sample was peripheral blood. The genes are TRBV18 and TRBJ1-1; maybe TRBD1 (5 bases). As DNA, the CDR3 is TGTGCCAGCTCACGACGGGGGGATAACACTGAAGCTTTCTTT. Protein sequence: CASSRRGDNTEAFF.